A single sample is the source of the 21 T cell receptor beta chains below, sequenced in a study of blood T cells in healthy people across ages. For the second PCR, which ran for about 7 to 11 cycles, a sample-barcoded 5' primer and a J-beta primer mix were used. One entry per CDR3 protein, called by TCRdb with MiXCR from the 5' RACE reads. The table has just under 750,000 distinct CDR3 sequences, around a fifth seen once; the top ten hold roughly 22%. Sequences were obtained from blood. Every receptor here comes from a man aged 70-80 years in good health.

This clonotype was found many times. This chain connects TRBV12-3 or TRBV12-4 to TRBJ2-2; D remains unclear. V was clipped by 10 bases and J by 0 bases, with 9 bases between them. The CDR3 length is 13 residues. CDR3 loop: CATSYANTGELFF. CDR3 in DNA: TGTGCCACAAGTTATGCGAACACCGGGGAGCTGTTTTTT.

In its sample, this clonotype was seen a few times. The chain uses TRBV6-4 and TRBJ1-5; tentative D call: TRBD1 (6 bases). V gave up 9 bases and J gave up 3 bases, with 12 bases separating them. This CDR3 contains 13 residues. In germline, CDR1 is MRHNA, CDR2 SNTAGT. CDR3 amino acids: CARRTVFNQPQHF. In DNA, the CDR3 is TGTGCCAGGAGGACAGTTTTCAATCAGCCCCAGCATTTT.

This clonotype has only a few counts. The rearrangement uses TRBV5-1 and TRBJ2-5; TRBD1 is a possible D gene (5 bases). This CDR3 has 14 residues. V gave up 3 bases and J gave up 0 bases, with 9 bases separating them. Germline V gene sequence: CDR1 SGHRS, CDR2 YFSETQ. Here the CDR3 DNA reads TGCGCCAGCAGCTCGACAGTGAACCAAGAGACCCAGTACTTC. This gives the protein CASSSTVNQETQYF.

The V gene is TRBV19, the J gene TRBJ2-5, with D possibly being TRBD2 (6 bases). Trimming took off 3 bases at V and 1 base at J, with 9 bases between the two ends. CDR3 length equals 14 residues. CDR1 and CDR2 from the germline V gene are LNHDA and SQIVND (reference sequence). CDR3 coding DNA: TGTGCCAGTAGTATGGGACTGTTCCAAGAGACCCAGTACTTC. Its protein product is CASSMGLFQETQYF.

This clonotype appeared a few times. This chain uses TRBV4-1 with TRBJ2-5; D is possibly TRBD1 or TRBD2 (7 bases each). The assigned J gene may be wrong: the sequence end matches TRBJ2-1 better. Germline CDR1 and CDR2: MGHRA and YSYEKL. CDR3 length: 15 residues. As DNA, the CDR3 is TGCGCCAGCAGTCTATCAGGGGGGGATTGGGATGAGCAGTTCTTC. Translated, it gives CASSLSGGDWDEQFF.

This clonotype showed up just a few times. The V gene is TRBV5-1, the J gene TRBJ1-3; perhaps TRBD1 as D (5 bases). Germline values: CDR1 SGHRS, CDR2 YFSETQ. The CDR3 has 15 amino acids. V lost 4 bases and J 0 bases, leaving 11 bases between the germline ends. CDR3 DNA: TGCGCCAGCAGCCCGGACATCCTCTCTGGAAACACCATATATTTT. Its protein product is CASSPDILSGNTIYF.

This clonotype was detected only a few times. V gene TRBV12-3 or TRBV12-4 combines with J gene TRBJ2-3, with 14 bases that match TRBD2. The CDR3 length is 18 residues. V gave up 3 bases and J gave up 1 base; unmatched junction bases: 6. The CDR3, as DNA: TGTGCCAGCAGTTTTAAGGGGACTAGCGGGAGAGGCACAGATACGCAGTATTTT. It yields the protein CASSFKGTSGRGTDTQYF.

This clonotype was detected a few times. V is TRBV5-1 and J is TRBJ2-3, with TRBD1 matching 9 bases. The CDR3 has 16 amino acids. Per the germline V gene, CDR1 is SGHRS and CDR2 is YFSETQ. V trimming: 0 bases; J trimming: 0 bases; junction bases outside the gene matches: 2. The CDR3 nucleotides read TGCGCCAGCAGCTTGGCGGACAGGGGAAGCACAGATACGCAGTATTTT. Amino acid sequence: CASSLADRGSTDTQYF.

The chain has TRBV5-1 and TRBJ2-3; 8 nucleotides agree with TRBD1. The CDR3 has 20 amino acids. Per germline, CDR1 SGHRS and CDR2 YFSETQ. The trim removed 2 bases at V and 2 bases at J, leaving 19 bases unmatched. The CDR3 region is CASSFKIWVGQGFATDTQYF. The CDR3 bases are TGCGCCAGCAGCTTTAAAATATGGGTAGGACAGGGCTTCGCCACAGATACGCAGTATTTT.

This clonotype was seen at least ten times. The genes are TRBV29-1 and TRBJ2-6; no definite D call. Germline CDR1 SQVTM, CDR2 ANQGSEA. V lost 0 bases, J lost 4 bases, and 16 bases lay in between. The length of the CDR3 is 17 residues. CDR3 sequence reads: CSVEDIRTSSGANVLTF. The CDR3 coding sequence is TGCAGCGTTGAAGATATCCGAACAAGTTCGGGGGCCAACGTCCTGACTTTC. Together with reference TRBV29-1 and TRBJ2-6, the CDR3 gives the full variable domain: SAVISQKPSRDICQRGTSLTIQCQVDSQVTMMFWYRQQPGQSLTLIATANQGSEATYESGFVIDKFPISRPNLTFSTLTVSNMSPEDSSIYLCSVEDIRTSSGANVLTFGAGSRLTVL.

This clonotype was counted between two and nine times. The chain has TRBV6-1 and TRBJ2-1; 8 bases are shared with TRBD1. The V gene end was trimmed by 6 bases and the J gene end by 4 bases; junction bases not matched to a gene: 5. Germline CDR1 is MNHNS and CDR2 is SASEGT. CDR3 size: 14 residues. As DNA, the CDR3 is TGTGCCAGCAGGGACAGGGTAACATACAATGAGCAGTTCTTC. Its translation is CASRDRVTYNEQFF.

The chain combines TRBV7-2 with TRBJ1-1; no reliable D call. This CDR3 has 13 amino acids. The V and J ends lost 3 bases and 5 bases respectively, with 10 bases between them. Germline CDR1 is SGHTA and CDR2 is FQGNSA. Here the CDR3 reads CASSFATTTEAFF. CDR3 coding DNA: TGTGCCAGCAGCTTCGCGACGACGACTGAAGCTTTCTTT.

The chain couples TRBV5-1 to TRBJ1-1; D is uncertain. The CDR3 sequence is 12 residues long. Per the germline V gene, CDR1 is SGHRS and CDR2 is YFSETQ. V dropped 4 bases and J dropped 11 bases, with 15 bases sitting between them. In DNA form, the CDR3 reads TGCGCCAGCAGCGAGGAGGGTACGATTGCTTTCTTT. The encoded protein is CASSEEGTIAFF.

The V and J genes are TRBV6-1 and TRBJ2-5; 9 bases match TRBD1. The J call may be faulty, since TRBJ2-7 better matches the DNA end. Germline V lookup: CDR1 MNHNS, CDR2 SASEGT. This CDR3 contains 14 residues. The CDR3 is CASSLDRGHYEQYF. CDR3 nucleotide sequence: TGTGCCAGCAGTTTGGACAGGGGCCACTACGAGCAGTACTTC.

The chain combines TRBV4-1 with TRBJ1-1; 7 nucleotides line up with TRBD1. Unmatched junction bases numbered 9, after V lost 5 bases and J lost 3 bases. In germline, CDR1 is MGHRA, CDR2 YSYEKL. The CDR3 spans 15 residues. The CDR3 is CASSAQGRGDTEAFF. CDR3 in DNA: TGCGCCAGCAGCGCTCAGGGCAGGGGGGACACTGAAGCTTTCTTT.

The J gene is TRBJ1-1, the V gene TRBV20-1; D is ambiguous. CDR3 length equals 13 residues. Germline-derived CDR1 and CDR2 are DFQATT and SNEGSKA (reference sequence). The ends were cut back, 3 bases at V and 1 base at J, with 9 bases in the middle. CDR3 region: CSASRTANTEAFF. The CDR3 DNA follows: TGCAGTGCTAGCCGGACGGCGAACACTGAAGCTTTCTTT.

The CDR3, as DNA: TGTGCCAGCACCTCCACGGTTGTTTATACGCAGTATTTT. Translated: CASTSTVVYTQYF. This rearrangement joins TRBV12-3 or TRBV12-4 to TRBJ2-3; no firm D call. The V and J ends lost 7 bases and 7 bases respectively, with 15 bases between them. This CDR3 comprises 13 residues.

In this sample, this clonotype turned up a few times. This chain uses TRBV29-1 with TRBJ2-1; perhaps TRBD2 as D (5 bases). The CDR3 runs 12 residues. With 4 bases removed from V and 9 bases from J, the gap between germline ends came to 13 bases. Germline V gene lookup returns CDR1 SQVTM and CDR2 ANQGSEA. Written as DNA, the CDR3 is TGCAGCGTTGTCCTACGGGGTGGTGAGCAGTTCTTC. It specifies CSVVLRGGEQFF.

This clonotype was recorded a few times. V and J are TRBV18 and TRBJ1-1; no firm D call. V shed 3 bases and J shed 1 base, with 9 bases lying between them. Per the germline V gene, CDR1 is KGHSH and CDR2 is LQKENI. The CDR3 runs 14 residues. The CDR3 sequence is CASSPTDGNTEAFF. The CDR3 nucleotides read TGTGCCAGCTCACCGACCGACGGGAACACTGAAGCTTTCTTT.

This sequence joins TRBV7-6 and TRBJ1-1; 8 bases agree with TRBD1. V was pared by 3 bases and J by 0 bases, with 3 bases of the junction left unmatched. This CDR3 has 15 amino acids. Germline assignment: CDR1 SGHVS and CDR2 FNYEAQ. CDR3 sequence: CASSFGQGMNTEAFF. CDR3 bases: TGTGCCAGCAGCTTCGGACAGGGAATGAACACTGAAGCTTTCTTT.

The DNA of the CDR3 is TGTGCCAGCAGCTTATACCCAAAGGGCTACACCTTC. Protein: CASSLYPKGYTF. The rearrangement links TRBV7-2 to TRBJ1-2; D is ambiguous. With 2 bases removed from V and 8 bases from J, the gap between germline ends came to 9 bases. This CDR3 spans 12 amino acids. Per germline, CDR1 SGHTA and CDR2 FQGNSA.